The present TCR beta chain was sequenced within a study of T cell repertoires in aging, cancer and after chemotherapy. Study context: Glioblastoma patients receiving temozolomide-based therapy gave paired samples before and after chemotherapy. Study-wide points: Age-matched healthy donors had significantly more diverse, less clonal blood TCR repertoires than untreated cancer patients. In healthy donors, age-related TCR diversity loss mainly reflected lost richness. No conclusions about immunological memory after chemotherapy can be drawn from the repertoire data.

Peripheral blood genomic DNA, not sorted cells or RNA, was the template. A mixed TRB-A/B primer pool amplified rearranged TRB by multiplex touch-down PCR. Each CDR3 protein gets one entry after TCRdb re-called the multiplex PCR reads with MiXCR. The sample has about 2,000 distinct CDR3 sequences; around a fifth are singletons. By share, this clonotype ranks as large. Its antigen is still unknown. CDR3 length: 15 amino acids. J was trimmed by 7 bases and V by 7 bases; bases with no gene match: 13. Germline CDR1 and CDR2: MNHEY and SVGEGT. The source material was blood. This TCR came from a human donor with a solid tumor. The chain has TRBV6-2 or TRBV6-3 and TRBJ1-2, with 9 bases that match TRBD1. The DNA for the CDR3 is TGTGCCAGCACCAAACGGGACAGGGTGAGCAGTGGCTACACCTTC. Protein: CASTKRDRVSSGYTF.